Sequencing of this T cell receptor beta chain was carried out in a study of cytomegalovirus exposure and HLA in healthy donors. Study-wide findings and caveats: The availability of immune exposure information extended only to CMV serostatus.

In the PCR, 60 Vbeta and 13 Jbeta primers were used. Profiled with immunoSEQ multiplex PCR; TCRdb holds only in-frame clones, not every one. The sample includes about 90,000 clones, less than 65% of them seen just once. A remark on this clone: Its antigen is not known.

Looked up from germline, CDR1 is MNHNY and CDR2 is SVGAGI (reference sequence). V was clipped by 2 bases and J by 3 bases; unmatched bases: 3. The CDR3 length is 15 residues. This TCR came from a woman in her twenties or thirties in good health and CMV-seropositive. Sequencing used PBMCs. The chain uses TRBV6-6 and TRBJ1-1, with 10 bases fitting TRBD1. The CDR3 coding sequence is TGTGCCAGCAGTTACGGGGGGACAGGGGACACTGAAGCTTTCTTT. Translated, it gives CASSYGGTGDTEAFF.